Following are 7 T cell receptor beta chains from one sample sequenced in a study of T cell repertoires in cytomegalovirus infection. No antigens are known for them. TCRdb itself ran the reads through MiXCR, one entry per CDR3 protein. The sample includes hundreds of thousands of distinct CDR3 sequences, about 33% of them seen just once. The sequences come from cultured PBMCs, collected from culture after CMV antigen stimulation. The source is a human donor in good health (CMV status not recorded). Some clones in this sample may be carry-over from other donors' samples.

This chain links TRBV7-2 with TRBJ2-3; D not resolved. The DNA end is more similar to TRBJ1-5, so the J call may be wrong. CDR3 length: 18 amino acids. Germline V lookup: CDR1 SGHTA, CDR2 FQGNSA. CDR3 in amino acids: CASSSLAGFSRGTDTQHF. CDR3 bases: TGTGCCAGCAGTTCGTTAGCGGGATTTTCCCGAGGCACAGATACGCAGCATTTT.

V gene TRBV28 combines with J gene TRBJ1-5, with 9 bases lining up with TRBD1. CDR1 MDHEN and CDR2 SYDVKM come from the germline V gene. The ends lost 7 bases at V and 5 bases at J; junction bases unmatched: 9. This CDR3 contains 15 residues. CDR3 amino acids: CASTPGTGIDQPQHF. In nucleotides, the CDR3 is TGTGCCAGCACCCCCGGGACAGGGATCGATCAGCCCCAGCATTTT.

This clonotype turned up a few times. The V and J genes are TRBV20-1 and TRBJ1-5; D call uncertain. The CDR3 has 14 residues. V lost 1 base and J lost 7, with 14 bases in between. Germline CDR1 is DFQATT and CDR2 is SNEGSKA (reference sequence). The CDR3 sequence is CSARGPGSRQPQHF. The CDR3 DNA sequence: TGCAGTGCTAGAGGTCCGGGATCGAGGCAGCCCCAGCATTTT.

This sequence joins TRBV4-1 and TRBJ2-3; D call uncertain. CDR1 is MGHRA and CDR2 is YSYEKL in the germline V gene. V lost 2 bases, J lost 2 bases, and 8 bases lay in between. The CDR3 is made up of 14 amino acids. CDR3 nucleotide sequence: TGCGCCAGCAGCCAAAATTTAGTCACAGATACGCAGTATTTT. It translates to CASSQNLVTDTQYF.

There are many counts of this clonotype. One end of the junction is discordant with germline, which a read error may explain. V is TRBV7-7 and J is TRBJ2-1; TRBD1 might be the D (5 bases). Germline CDR1 reads SSHAT; CDR2 reads FNYEAQ (reference sequence). This CDR3 comprises 15 residues. This CDR3 is CASSLGVGRMDEQFF. CDR3 bases: TGTGCTAGCAGCTTAGGGGTCGGGCGGATGGATGAGCAGTTCTTC.

The chain recombines TRBV27 with TRBJ2-4; D is ambiguous. V was pared by 1 base and J by 2 bases, with 9 bases between. Germline V CDR1 and CDR2: MNHEY, SMNVEV (reference sequence). The CDR3 sequence is 15 residues long. This chain's CDR3 is CASSLFTDPKNIQYF. CDR3 nucleotides: TGTGCCAGCAGTTTATTCACTGACCCCAAAAACATTCAGTACTTC.

The V gene is TRBV9, the J gene TRBJ2-5; 7 bases align to TRBD2. The junction had 10 bases not matched to a gene; V was cut back by 0 bases and J by 2 bases. This CDR3 region has 17 residues. CDR1 and CDR2 (germline): SGDLS, YYNGEE. DNA of the CDR3: TGTGCCAGCAGCGTAGGAGTAGGACCGGGACTACAAGAGACCCAGTACTTC. Translating it yields CASSVGVGPGLQETQYF.